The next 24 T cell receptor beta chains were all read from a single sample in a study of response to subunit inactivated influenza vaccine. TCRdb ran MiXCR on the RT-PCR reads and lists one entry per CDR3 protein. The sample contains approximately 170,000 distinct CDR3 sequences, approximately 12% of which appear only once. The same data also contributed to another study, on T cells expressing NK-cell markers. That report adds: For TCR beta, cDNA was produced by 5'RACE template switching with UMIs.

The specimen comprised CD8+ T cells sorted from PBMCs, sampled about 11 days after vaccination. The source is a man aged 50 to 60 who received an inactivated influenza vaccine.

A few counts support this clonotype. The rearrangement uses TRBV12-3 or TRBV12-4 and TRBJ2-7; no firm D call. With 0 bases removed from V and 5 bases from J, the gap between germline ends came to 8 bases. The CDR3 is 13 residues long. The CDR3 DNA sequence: TGTGCCAGCAGTTTAGCGCCCTACCACGAGCAGTACTTC. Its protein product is CASSLAPYHEQYF.

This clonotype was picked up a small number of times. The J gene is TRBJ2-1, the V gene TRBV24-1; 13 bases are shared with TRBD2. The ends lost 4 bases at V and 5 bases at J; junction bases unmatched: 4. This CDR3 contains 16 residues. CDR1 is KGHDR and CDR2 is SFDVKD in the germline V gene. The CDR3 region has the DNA TGTGCCACCAGTGAACCCGGACTAGCGGGAGACAATGAGCAGTTCTTC. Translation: CATSEPGLAGDNEQFF.

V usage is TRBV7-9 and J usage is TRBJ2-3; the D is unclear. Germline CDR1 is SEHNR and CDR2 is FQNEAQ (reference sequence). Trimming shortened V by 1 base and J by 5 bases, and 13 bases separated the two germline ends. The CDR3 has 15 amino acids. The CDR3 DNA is TGTGCCAGCAGCTTAGTTTCGCTTACCCAAGATACGCAGTATTTT. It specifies CASSLVSLTQDTQYF. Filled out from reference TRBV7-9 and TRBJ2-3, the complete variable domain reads DTGVSQNPRHKITKRGQNVTFRCDPISEHNRLYWYRQTLGQGPEFLTYFQNEAQLEKSRLLSDRFSAERPKGSFSTLEIQRTEQGDSAMYLCASSLVSLTQDTQYFGPGTRLTVL.

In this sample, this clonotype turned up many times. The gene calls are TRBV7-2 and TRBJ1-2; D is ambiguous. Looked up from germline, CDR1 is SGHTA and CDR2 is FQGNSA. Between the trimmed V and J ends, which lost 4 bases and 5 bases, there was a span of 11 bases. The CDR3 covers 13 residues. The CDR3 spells CASSSGSFYGYTF. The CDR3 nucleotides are TGTGCCAGCAGCTCGGGATCGTTTTATGGCTACACCTTC.

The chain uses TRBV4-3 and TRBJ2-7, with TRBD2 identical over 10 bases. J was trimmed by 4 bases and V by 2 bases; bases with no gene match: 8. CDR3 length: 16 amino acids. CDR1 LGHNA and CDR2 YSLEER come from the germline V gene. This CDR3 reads CASSQSHGLAAYEQYF. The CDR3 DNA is TGCGCCAGCAGCCAAAGTCATGGACTAGCGGCTTACGAGCAGTACTTC.

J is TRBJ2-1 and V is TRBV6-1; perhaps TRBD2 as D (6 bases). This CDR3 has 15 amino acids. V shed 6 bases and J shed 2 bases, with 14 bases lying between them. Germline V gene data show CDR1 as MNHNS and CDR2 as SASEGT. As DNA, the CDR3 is TGTGCCAGCAGGGAGCGGGCTCTGACCTACAATGAGCAGTTCTTC. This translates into CASRERALTYNEQFF.

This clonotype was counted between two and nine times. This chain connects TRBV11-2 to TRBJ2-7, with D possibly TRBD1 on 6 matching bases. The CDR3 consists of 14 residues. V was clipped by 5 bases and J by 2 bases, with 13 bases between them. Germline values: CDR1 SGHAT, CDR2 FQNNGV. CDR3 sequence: CASSHGTSTYEQYF. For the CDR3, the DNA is TGTGCCAGCAGCCACGGGACATCAACCTACGAGCAGTACTTC.

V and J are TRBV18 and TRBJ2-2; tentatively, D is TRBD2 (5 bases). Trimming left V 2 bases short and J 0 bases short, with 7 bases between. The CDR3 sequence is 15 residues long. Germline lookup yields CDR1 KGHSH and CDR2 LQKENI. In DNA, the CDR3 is TGTGCCAGCTCACCATCGGGATCGAACACCGGGGAGCTGTTTTTT. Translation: CASSPSGSNTGELFF.

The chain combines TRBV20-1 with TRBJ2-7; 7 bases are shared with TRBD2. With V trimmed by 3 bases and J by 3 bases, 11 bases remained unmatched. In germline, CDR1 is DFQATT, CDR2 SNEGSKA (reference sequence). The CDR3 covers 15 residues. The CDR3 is CSAREPTSRLYEQYF. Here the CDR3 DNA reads TGCAGTGCTAGGGAACCGACTAGCCGTCTCTACGAGCAGTACTTC.

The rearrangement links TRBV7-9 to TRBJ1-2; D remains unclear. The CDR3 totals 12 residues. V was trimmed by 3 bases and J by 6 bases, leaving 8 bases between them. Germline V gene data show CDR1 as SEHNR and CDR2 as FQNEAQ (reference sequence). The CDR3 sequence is CASSFARDGYTF. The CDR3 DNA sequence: TGTGCCAGCAGCTTCGCCCGGGATGGCTACACCTTC.

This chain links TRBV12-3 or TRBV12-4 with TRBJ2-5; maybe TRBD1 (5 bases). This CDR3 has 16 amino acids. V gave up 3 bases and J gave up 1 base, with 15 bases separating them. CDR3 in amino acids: CASSLAVGESQETQYF. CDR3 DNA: TGTGCCAGCAGTTTGGCTGTAGGGGAATCCCAAGAGACCCAGTACTTC.

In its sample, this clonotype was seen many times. CDR3 in DNA: TGTGCCAGCAGCGCCGACGGGACGCCCTATCAGCCCCAGCATTTT. Translated, it gives CASSADGTPYQPQHF. This sequence joins TRBV7-9 and TRBJ1-5; TRBD1 might be the D (5 bases). Looked up from germline, CDR1 is SEHNR and CDR2 is FQNEAQ (reference sequence). V dropped 5 bases and J dropped 5 bases, with 16 bases sitting between them. This CDR3 region has 15 residues.

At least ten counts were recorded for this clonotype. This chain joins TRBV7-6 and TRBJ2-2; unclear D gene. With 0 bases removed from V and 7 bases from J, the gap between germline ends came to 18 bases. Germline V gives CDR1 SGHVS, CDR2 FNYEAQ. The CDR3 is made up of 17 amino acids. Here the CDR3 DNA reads TGTGCCAGCAGCTTAGCCTTTAAGGGCAGCCCTGGCGGGGAGCTGTTTTTT. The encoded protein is CASSLAFKGSPGGELFF.

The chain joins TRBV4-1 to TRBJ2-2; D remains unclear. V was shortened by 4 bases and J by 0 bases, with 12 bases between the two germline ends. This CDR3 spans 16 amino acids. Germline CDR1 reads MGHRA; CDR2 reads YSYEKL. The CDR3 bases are TGCGCCAGCAGCCCAGTCTTGGAGTCGAACACCGGGGAGCTGTTTTTT. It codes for CASSPVLESNTGELFF.

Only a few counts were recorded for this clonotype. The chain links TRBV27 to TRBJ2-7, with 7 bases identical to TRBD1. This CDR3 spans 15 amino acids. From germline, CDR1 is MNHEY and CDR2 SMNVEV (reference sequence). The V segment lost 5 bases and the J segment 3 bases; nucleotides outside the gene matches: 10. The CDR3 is CASSVRYGDSYEQYF. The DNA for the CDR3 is TGTGCCAGCAGTGTTCGGTACGGGGACAGCTACGAGCAGTACTTC.

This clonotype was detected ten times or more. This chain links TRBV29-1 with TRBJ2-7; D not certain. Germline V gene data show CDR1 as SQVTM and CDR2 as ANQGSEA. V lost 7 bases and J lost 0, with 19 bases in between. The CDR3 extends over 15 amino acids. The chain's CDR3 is CSAVRIVPPSYEQYF. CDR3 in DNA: TGCAGCGCCGTGAGGATTGTCCCACCCTCCTACGAGCAGTACTTC.

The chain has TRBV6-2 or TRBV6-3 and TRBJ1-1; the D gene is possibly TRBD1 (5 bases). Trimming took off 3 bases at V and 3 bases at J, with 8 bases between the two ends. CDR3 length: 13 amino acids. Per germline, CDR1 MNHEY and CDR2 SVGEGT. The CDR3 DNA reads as TGTGCCAGCAGTTATGGACACTACACTGAAGCTTTCTTT. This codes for CASSYGHYTEAFF.

Here the CDR3 reads CASSLGAGEWTEAFF. The DNA for the CDR3 is TGCGCCAGCAGCTTGGGGGCAGGGGAGTGGACTGAAGCTTTCTTT. This chain links TRBV5-1 with TRBJ1-1, with TRBD1 as a possible D gene (6 bases). The ends were cut back, 0 bases at V and 5 bases at J, with 14 bases in the middle. CDR1 SGHRS and CDR2 YFSETQ come from the germline V gene. The CDR3 has 15 amino acids.

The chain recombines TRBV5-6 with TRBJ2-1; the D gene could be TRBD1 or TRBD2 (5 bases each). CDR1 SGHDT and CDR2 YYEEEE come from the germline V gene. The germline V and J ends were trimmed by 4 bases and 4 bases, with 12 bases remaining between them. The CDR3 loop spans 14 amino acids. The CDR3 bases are TGTGCCAGCAGCGGGGACCGAGGATACAATGAGCAGTTCTTC. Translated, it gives CASSGDRGYNEQFF.

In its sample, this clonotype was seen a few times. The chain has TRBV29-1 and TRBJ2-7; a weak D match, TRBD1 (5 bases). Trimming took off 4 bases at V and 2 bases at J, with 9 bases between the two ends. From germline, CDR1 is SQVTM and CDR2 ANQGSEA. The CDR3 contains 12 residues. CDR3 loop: CSVGAGTYEQYF. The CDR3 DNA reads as TGCAGCGTTGGAGCAGGGACCTACGAGCAGTACTTC.

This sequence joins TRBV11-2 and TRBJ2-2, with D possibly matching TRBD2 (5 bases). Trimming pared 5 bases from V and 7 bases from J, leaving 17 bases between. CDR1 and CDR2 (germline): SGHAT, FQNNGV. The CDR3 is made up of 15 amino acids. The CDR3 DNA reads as TGTGCCAGCAGCCGGACTCTGATTGGCTTCGGGGAGCTGTTTTTT. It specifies CASSRTLIGFGELFF.

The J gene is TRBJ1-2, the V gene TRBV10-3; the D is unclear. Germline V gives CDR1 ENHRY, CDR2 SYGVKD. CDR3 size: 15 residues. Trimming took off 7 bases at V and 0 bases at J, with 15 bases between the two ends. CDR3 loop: CAIKDARSPNYGYTF. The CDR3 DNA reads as TGTGCCATCAAGGACGCTAGGAGTCCTAACTATGGCTACACCTTC.

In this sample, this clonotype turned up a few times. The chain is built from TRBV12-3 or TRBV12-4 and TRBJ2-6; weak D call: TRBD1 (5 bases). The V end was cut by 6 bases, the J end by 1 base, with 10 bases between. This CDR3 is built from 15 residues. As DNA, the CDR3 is TGTGCCAGCAGGACCCAGGGTTCTGGGGCCAACGTCCTGACTTTC. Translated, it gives CASRTQGSGANVLTF.

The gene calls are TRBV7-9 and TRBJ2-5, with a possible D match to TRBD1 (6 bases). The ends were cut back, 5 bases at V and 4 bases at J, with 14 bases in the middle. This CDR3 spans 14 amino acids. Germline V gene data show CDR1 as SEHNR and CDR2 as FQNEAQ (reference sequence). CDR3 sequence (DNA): TGTGCCAGCAGCCCCTACAGGGCGGGAGAGACCCAGTACTTC. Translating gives CASSPYRAGETQYF. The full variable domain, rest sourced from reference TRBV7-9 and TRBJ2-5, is DTGVSQNPRHKITKRGQNVTFRCDPISEHNRLYWYRQTLGQGPEFLTYFQNEAQLEKSRLLSDRFSAERPKGSFSTLEIQRTEQGDSAMYLCASSPYRAGETQYFGPGTRLLVL.